This T cell receptor (beta chain) was obtained from a study of CD8 T cells in ankylosing spondylitis. Quantitative molecular-barcoded 5'-RACE generated the TCR beta libraries. TCRdb analysed the 5' RACE reads with MiXCR anew, one entry per CDR3 protein. Here the sample spans 200,000 to 250,000 distinct CDR3 sequences, around 19% being singletons. Study-wide results and caveats: Seemingly distinctive of ankylosing spondylitis blood was a TCR beta motif formed by eight highly homologous variants.

With respect to this clonotype: Its specificity is not known.

This CDR3 is 16 amino acids long. The J segment lost 6 bases and the V segment lost 3 bases, leaving 11 bases of the junction unmatched. Germline CDR1 reads SGHTA; CDR2 reads FQGNSA. This sequence originates from a male donor with ankylosing spondylitis. This chain uses TRBV7-2 with TRBJ2-7; 10 nucleotides align to TRBD2. The sequenced material came from blood, either unsorted or a sorted T cell fraction (not recorded which). The CDR3 spells CASSLGGLAERCEQYF. CDR3 DNA sequence: TGTGCCAGCAGCTTGGGAGGACTAGCGGAGAGGTGCGAGCAGTACTTC.